Presented here are 20 T cell receptor beta chains from one specimen sequenced in a study of cytomegalovirus exposure and HLA in healthy donors. A multiplex PCR was run with 60 Vbeta primers and 13 Jbeta primers. TCRdb's copy holds only in-frame clones and misses some; the assay was immunoSEQ multiplex PCR. The sample records around 110,000 clones, roughly 80% being singletons. The sequenced material came from PBMCs. These receptors were collected from a man aged 25-45 years in good health and CMV-seronegative.

V gene TRBV9 combines with J gene TRBJ2-3; 9 bases match TRBD1. Per germline, CDR1 SGDLS and CDR2 YYNGEE. J was trimmed by 5 bases and V by 0 bases; bases with no gene match: 1. CDR3 length: 14 amino acids. The CDR3 loop is CASSVVTGGDTQYF. The CDR3 DNA is TGTGCCAGCAGCGTAGTGACAGGGGGAGATACGCAGTATTTT.

This clone was seen once. The genes are TRBV27 and TRBJ2-7; maybe TRBD1 (5 bases). The CDR3 totals 13 residues. V was cut by 4 bases and J by 3 bases, with 10 bases left in between. In germline, CDR1 is MNHEY, CDR2 SMNVEV (reference sequence). The CDR3 reads CASSWGLHYEQYF. The CDR3 nucleotides read TGTGCCAGCAGTTGGGGCCTCCACTACGAGCAGTACTTC.

The V gene is TRBV2, the J gene TRBJ2-1; 11 nucleotides line up with TRBD2. In germline, CDR1 is SNHLY, CDR2 FYNNEI. Trimming took 2 bases from V and 7 from J; bases not matched to a gene: 10. The CDR3 spans 17 residues. This CDR3 is CASSEYLAGGKENEQFF. The CDR3 nucleotides read TGTGCCAGCAGTGAATATCTAGCGGGAGGTAAGGAGAATGAGCAGTTCTTC.

DNA for the CDR3: TGTGCCAGCAGGTTAGCCGGGAACTATGGCTACACCTTC. This codes for CASRLAGNYGYTF. This chain uses TRBV5-4 with TRBJ1-2; D unclear. CDR1 is SGHNT, CDR2 YYREEE, per germline (reference sequence). The CDR3 sequence is 13 residues long. Trimming took off 5 bases at V and 2 bases at J, with 10 bases between the two ends.

This clone showed up just once. The rearrangement links TRBV27 to TRBJ2-1; unclear D gene. Deletions cut 3 bases from V and 6 bases from J, with 12 bases between. Germline CDR1 is MNHEY and CDR2 is SMNVEV (reference sequence). The CDR3 consists of 14 residues. In DNA, the CDR3 is TGTGCCAGCAGTTTCGAGACAACCTCCAATGAGCAGTTCTTC. Translating gives CASSFETTSNEQFF.

This chain uses TRBV5-1 with TRBJ1-1; D unresolved. CDR1 is SGHRS, CDR2 YFSETQ, per germline. There are 13 residues in the CDR3. The ends were cut back, 4 bases at V and 3 bases at J, with 10 bases in the middle. The CDR3 region has the DNA TGCGCCAGCAGCCTCATCGGGGACACTGAAGCTTTCTTT. As protein: CASSLIGDTEAFF. The full variable domain, rest sourced from reference TRBV5-1 and TRBJ1-1, is KAGVTQTPRYLIKTRGQQVTLSCSPISGHRSVSWYQQTPGQGLQFLFEYFSETQRNKGNFPGRFSGRQFSNSRSEMNVSTLELGDSALYLCASSLIGDTEAFFGQGTRLTVV.

The gene calls are TRBV13 and TRBJ1-2, with D maybe TRBD1 (5 bases). Trimming took off 7 bases at V and 4 bases at J, with 13 bases between the two ends. CDR1 is PRHDT and CDR2 is FYEKMQ in the germline V gene (reference sequence). The CDR3 is 13 amino acids. The CDR3 nucleotides read TGTGCCAGCACCTCACGGGGGAGCTATGGCTACACCTTC. Translation gives CASTSRGSYGYTF.

This clone was counted between two and nine times. V and J are TRBV27 and TRBJ1-2, with 9 bases aligning to TRBD1. Germline CDR1 reads MNHEY; CDR2 reads SMNVEV (reference sequence). This CDR3 spans 13 amino acids. Trimming removed 3 bases from V and 13 bases from J; junction bases left unmatched: 9. CDR3 loop: CASSFRAGQGSTF. CDR3 nucleotides: TGTGCCAGCAGTTTTAGGGCGGGACAGGGAAGCACCTTC.

The V call is TRBV10-3, the J call TRBJ2-1; 10 bases line up with TRBD2. Germline loops: CDR1 ENHRY, CDR2 SYGVKD. Trimming removed 3 bases from V and 1 base from J; junction bases left unmatched: 12. This CDR3 comprises 19 residues. In DNA form, the CDR3 reads TGTGCCATCAGTGATCCAGCGGGAGGGCTTTGGCCTTCCTACAATGAGCAGTTCTTC. Protein: CAISDPAGGLWPSYNEQFF.

The chain joins TRBV6-4 to TRBJ2-3; 8 bases fit TRBD2. The CDR3 totals 14 residues. Per the germline V gene, CDR1 is MRHNA and CDR2 is SNTAGT. Unmatched junction bases numbered 7, after V lost 5 bases and J lost 6 bases. As DNA, the CDR3 is TGTGCCAGCAGTCTAAGCGGGAGTGAGGATACGCAGTATTTT. It yields the protein CASSLSGSEDTQYF.

The chain employs TRBV28 and TRBJ1-1; D gene unclear. The CDR3 is 16 residues long. Germline V gives CDR1 MDHEN, CDR2 SYDVKM. The germline V and J ends were trimmed by 3 bases and 5 bases, with 19 bases remaining between them. This CDR3 is CASSFTQDKLPTEAFF. The CDR3 DNA sequence: TGTGCCAGCAGTTTTACTCAAGACAAACTCCCGACTGAAGCTTTCTTT.

This chain links TRBV9 with TRBJ1-6; D uncertain. Trimming took 0 bases from V and 9 from J, leaving 13 bases between them. The CDR3 covers 15 residues. The V gene's germline CDR1 is SGDLS and CDR2 YYNGEE. Here the CDR3 reads CASSVGGSAPSPLHF. The CDR3 DNA sequence: TGTGCCAGCAGCGTAGGAGGTTCGGCGCCTTCACCCCTCCACTTT.

The chain couples TRBV27 to TRBJ1-2, with D uncertain. The CDR3 extends over 13 amino acids. V lost 2 bases and J lost 3, with 7 bases in between. CDR1 and CDR2 (germline): MNHEY, SMNVEV (reference sequence). The CDR3 loop is CASSLNSHYGYTF. The CDR3 DNA sequence: TGTGCCAGCAGTTTAAATAGCCACTATGGCTACACCTTC.

The chain carries TRBV27 and TRBJ2-5; tentative D call: TRBD2 (6 bases). The length of the CDR3 is 13 residues. The germline V gene has CDR1 MNHEY and CDR2 SMNVEV (reference sequence). Trimming took 3 bases from V and 5 from J, leaving 10 bases between them. DNA for the CDR3: TGTGCCAGCAGTTTCCCTGGGGGGGAGACCCAGTACTTC. Translated, it gives CASSFPGGETQYF.

V gene TRBV2 combines with J gene TRBJ1-5; TRBD1 agrees at 7 bases. Germline V gene lookup returns CDR1 SNHLY and CDR2 FYNNEI. Trimming removed 4 bases from V and 1 base from J; junction bases left unmatched: 7. The CDR3 is 16 residues long. The chain's CDR3 is CASSGRGRGSNQPQHF. The CDR3, as DNA: TGTGCCAGCAGTGGGAGGGGGCGAGGGAGCAATCAGCCCCAGCATTTT.

The gene calls are TRBV7-3 and TRBJ2-3, with 10 bases lining up with TRBD1. J lost 2 bases, V lost 5 bases, and 10 bases had no gene match. Per the germline V gene, CDR1 is SGHTA and CDR2 is FQGTGA. This CDR3 spans 17 amino acids. The CDR3 region has the DNA TGTGCCAGCAGCCCGACGATCGGGACAGGGGACACAGATACGCAGTATTTT. Translation gives CASSPTIGTGDTDTQYF.

This chain links TRBV15 with TRBJ2-3; 9 nucleotides line up with TRBD1. Germline V gene sequence: CDR1 LNHNV, CDR2 YYDKDF (reference sequence). V lost 0 bases to trimming and J lost 6 bases; unmatched junction nucleotides: 7. The CDR3 runs to 16 residues. CDR3 nucleotide sequence: TGTGCCACCAGCAGAGAGGGGACAGGGCCCCCCGATACGCAGTATTTT. Amino acid sequence: CATSREGTGPPDTQYF.

The V and J genes are TRBV5-8 and TRBJ2-1; 11 nucleotides match TRBD2. J lost 4 bases, V lost 3 bases, and 6 bases had no gene match. Germline V gene lookup returns CDR1 SGHTS and CDR2 YDEGEE. CDR3 length equals 16 residues. The CDR3 bases are TGTGCCAGCAGCTCTGGTAGCGGGGGGGGGTACAATGAGCAGTTCTTC. It translates to CASSSGSGGGYNEQFF.

The chain carries TRBV23-1 and TRBJ1-2; 11 bases line up with TRBD1. TRBV23-1 is marked as an open reading frame, function uncertain. The junction had 14 bases not matched to a gene; V was cut back by 4 bases and J by 7 bases. There are 17 residues in the CDR3. CDR3 DNA sequence: TGCGCCAGCAGTCCGTTACGGGACAGGGGGAAAGATCTTGGCTACACCTTC. Translation: CASSPLRDRGKDLGYTF.

V is TRBV18 and J is TRBJ2-6; 12 bases map to TRBD1. J gave up 3 bases and V 3 bases, and 9 bases lay outside the gene matches. Per germline, CDR1 KGHSH and CDR2 LQKENI. This CDR3 region has 19 residues. CDR3 protein: CASSPSAGTGGFGANVLTF. CDR3 DNA: TGTGCCAGCTCACCCTCGGCCGGGACAGGGGGCTTTGGGGCCAACGTCCTGACTTTC.